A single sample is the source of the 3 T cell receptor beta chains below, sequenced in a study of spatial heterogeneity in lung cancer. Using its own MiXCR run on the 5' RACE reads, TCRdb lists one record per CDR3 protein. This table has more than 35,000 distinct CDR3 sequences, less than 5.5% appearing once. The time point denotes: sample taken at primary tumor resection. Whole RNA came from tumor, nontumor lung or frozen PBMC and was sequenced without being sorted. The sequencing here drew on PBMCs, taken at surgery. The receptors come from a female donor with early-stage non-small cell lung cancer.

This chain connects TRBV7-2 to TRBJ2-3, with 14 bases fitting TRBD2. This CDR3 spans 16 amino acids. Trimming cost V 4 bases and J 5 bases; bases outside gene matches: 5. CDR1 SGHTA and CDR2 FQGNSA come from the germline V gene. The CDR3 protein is CASSSGTSGSGDTQYF. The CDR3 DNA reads TGTGCCAGCAGCTCCGGGACTAGCGGGAGTGGAGATACGCAGTATTTT.

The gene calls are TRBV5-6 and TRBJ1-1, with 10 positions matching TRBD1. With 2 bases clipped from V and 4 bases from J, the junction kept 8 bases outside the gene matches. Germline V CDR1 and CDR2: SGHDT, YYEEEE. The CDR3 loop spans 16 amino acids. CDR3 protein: CASSLDRGQLGTEAFF. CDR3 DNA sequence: TGTGCCAGCAGCTTAGACAGGGGGCAGTTGGGCACTGAAGCTTTCTTT.

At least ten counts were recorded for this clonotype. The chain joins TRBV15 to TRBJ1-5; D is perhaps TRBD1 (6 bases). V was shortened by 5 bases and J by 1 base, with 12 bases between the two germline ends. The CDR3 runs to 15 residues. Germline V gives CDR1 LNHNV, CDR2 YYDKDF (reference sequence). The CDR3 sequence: CATSQGFSSNQPQHF. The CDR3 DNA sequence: TGTGCCACCAGCCAGGGGTTTTCGAGCAATCAGCCCCAGCATTTT.